The 15 T cell receptor beta chains below come from one sample, sequenced in a study of PD-1 blockade in classical Hodgkin lymphoma. Every patient was affected by relapse after autologous stem cell transplantation, while exposure to brentuximab vedotin was not uniform. Sequenced by immunoSEQ multiplex PCR; TCRdb stores in-frame clones only, minus some. The sample includes 20,000 to 30,000 clones, 70% to 80% of them seen just once. Sequenced here: peripheral blood mononuclear cells (PBMCs), sampled before the second cycle of nivolumab. Source of these receptors: a human donor with classical Hodgkin lymphoma.

This chain connects TRBV7-2 to TRBJ1-1; D gene uncertain. Germline CDR1 reads SGHTA; CDR2 reads FQGNSA. This CDR3 region has 15 residues. V lost 4 bases and J lost 1, with 13 bases in between. The CDR3 loop reads CASSSLDHENTEAFF. The DNA for the CDR3 is TGTGCCAGCAGCTCGCTAGACCACGAGAACACTGAAGCTTTCTTT.

This chain links TRBV15 with TRBJ1-1, with TRBD1 matching over 7 bases. V lost 2 bases to trimming and J lost 4 bases; unmatched junction nucleotides: 4. The germline V gene has CDR1 LNHNV and CDR2 YYDKDF (reference sequence). This CDR3 has 14 amino acids. The chain's CDR3 is CATSRQTGITEAFF. For the CDR3, the DNA is TGTGCCACCAGCAGACAGACAGGGATCACTGAAGCTTTCTTT. The complete variable domain, with remaining parts taken from reference TRBV15 and TRBJ1-1, reads DAMVIQNPRYQVTQFGKPVTLSCSQTLNHNVMYWYQQKSSQAPKLLFHYYDKDFNNEADTPDNFQSRRPNTSFCFLDIRSPGLGDTAMYLCATSRQTGITEAFFGQGTRLTVV.

V gene TRBV7-3 combines with J gene TRBJ2-2; D is unresolved. CDR1 is SGHTA, CDR2 FQGTGA, per germline. The CDR3 has 15 amino acids. V dropped 1 base and J dropped 4 bases, with 10 bases sitting between them. CDR3: CASSLIPQSTGELFF. As DNA, the CDR3 is TGTGCCAGCAGCTTAATCCCGCAGAGCACCGGGGAGCTGTTTTTT. The entire variable domain, with the rest obtained from reference TRBV7-3 and TRBJ2-2, is as follows: GAGVSQTPSNKVTEKGKYVELRCDPISGHTALYWYRQSLGQGPEFLIYFQGTGAADDSGLPNDRFFAVRPEGSVSTLKIQRTERGDSAVYLCASSLIPQSTGELFFGEGSRLTVL.

This clone has just a few counts. The chain is built from TRBV6-5 and TRBJ2-7, with 8 bases lining up with TRBD2. The CDR3 runs 15 residues. Unmatched junction bases numbered 8, after V lost 6 bases and J lost 1 base. Germline-derived CDR1 and CDR2 are MNHEY and SVGAGI. In DNA, the CDR3 is TGTGCCAGCAGCCCCTATCCGGGAGGGTCCTACGAGCAGTACTTC. This translates into CASSPYPGGSYEQYF.

The rearrangement joins TRBV4-3 to TRBJ2-5; no reliable D call. This CDR3 has 13 amino acids. Between the trimmed V and J ends, which lost 1 base and 7 bases, there was a span of 10 bases. Germline V gives CDR1 LGHNA, CDR2 YSLEER. Written as DNA, the CDR3 is TGCGCCAGCAGCCAAGGGCCCTCAGGGACCCAGTACTTC. Translation gives CASSQGPSGTQYF.

J is TRBJ2-5 and V is TRBV28; TRBD1 aligns across 11 bases. The CDR3 loop spans 15 amino acids. Germline lookup yields CDR1 MDHEN and CDR2 SYDVKM. The V gene end was trimmed by 4 bases and the J gene end by 4 bases; junction bases not matched to a gene: 5. The CDR3 DNA reads TGTGCCAGCAGTTCCCCCGGGACAGGGGGAGAGACCCAGTACTTC. This sequence encodes CASSSPGTGGETQYF.

The chain combines TRBV11-3 with TRBJ1-1; TRBD1 matches 7 bases. The CDR3 runs to 13 residues. V trimming: 0 bases; J trimming: 11 bases; junction bases outside the gene matches: 6. Germline lookup yields CDR1 SGHNT and CDR2 YENEEA. The CDR3 is CASSLDRDRMAFF. For the CDR3, the DNA is TGTGCCAGCAGCTTAGATCGGGACAGAATGGCTTTCTTT.

V usage is TRBV27 and J usage is TRBJ2-1; 7 positions agree with TRBD1. Germline V gives CDR1 MNHEY, CDR2 SMNVEV (reference sequence). V shed 2 bases and J 6 bases; nucleotides not matched to a gene: 7. This CDR3 is built from 15 residues. CDR3 region: CASSLNRGQSNEQFF. The CDR3 DNA is TGTGCCAGCAGTTTAAACAGGGGCCAAAGCAATGAGCAGTTCTTC.

The chain is built from TRBV23-1 and TRBJ2-5, with 7 bases fitting TRBD2. TRBV23-1 is an open reading frame whose function is uncertain. V lost 4 bases to trimming and J lost 5 bases; unmatched junction nucleotides: 25. The CDR3 consists of 20 residues. The CDR3 nucleotides are TGCGCCAGCAGTCTAAGACTAGCTAATTCTTTCATGAGGAAGGCCGAGACCCAGTACTTC. Its translation: CASSLRLANSFMRKAETQYF.

The CDR3 coding sequence is TGTGCCAGCAGCTTAACGGGGATGAGGGAGACCCAGTACTTC. Its translation is CASSLTGMRETQYF. The V and J genes are TRBV7-3 and TRBJ2-5; unclear D gene. This CDR3 spans 14 amino acids. Germline V lookup: CDR1 SGHTA, CDR2 FQGTGA. V lost 0 bases and J lost 5, with 10 bases in between.

This clone has just one count. This chain links TRBV5-1 with TRBJ1-3; D remains ambiguous. Trimming removed 2 bases from V and 4 bases from J, with 7 bases in between. CDR3 size: 13 residues. Germline values: CDR1 SGHRS, CDR2 YFSETQ. CDR3 in amino acids: CASSFSQGNTIYF. In nucleotides, the CDR3 is TGCGCCAGCAGCTTTTCACAGGGAAACACCATATATTTT.

The chain links TRBV6-6 to TRBJ2-7, with D possibly being TRBD2 (6 bases). CDR1 and CDR2 (germline): MNHNY, SVGAGI (reference sequence). V was pared by 7 bases and J by 2 bases, with 18 bases between. The CDR3 sequence is 15 residues long. The DNA of the CDR3 is TGTGCCAGCAACCCCGTCCGGGACTCAACCTACGAGCAGTACTTC. Its translation is CASNPVRDSTYEQYF.

V usage is TRBV11-3 and J usage is TRBJ2-1, with 8 bases aligning to TRBD2. J was trimmed by 9 bases and V by 5 bases; bases with no gene match: 15. Germline lookup yields CDR1 SGHNT and CDR2 YENEEA. This CDR3 is built from 16 residues. CDR3 in amino acids: CASSTLEAGVGSEQFF. The CDR3 DNA reads TGTGCCAGCAGCACCTTGGAAGCGGGAGTGGGATCTGAGCAGTTCTTC.

J is TRBJ2-3 and V is TRBV11-2; TRBD2 matches at 12 bases. In germline, CDR1 is SGHAT, CDR2 FQNNGV. The CDR3 sequence is 15 residues long. With V trimmed by 5 bases and J by 1 base, 1 base remained unmatched. CDR3 amino acids: CASSRLAGGTDTQYF. Here the CDR3 DNA reads TGTGCCAGCAGCCGACTAGCGGGAGGCACAGATACGCAGTATTTT. Drawing the rest from reference TRBV11-2 and TRBJ2-3, the complete variable domain is EAGVAQSPRYKIIEKRQSVAFWCNPISGHATLYWYQQILGQGPKLLIQFQNNGVVDDSQLPKDRFSAERLKGVDSTLKIQPAKLEDSAVYLCASSRLAGGTDTQYFGPGTRLTVL.

This chain joins TRBV28 and TRBJ2-3; 11 positions agree with TRBD2. The CDR3 is 17 residues long. Trimming took 4 bases from V and 2 from J; bases not matched to a gene: 8. CDR1 and CDR2 (germline): MDHEN, SYDVKM. In DNA, the CDR3 is TGTGCCAGCAGTTCTCAGACTAGCGGGACTGACACAGATACGCAGTATTTT. Its translation is CASSSQTSGTDTDTQYF.